What follows describes a single T cell receptor (beta chain). As yet, its antigen is unknown. One end of the junction fails to match germline, which may point to a read error. This sample was included in a study of T cell repertoires in ileal Crohn's disease. Study as a whole: All patients had surgery for stricturing (approximately 61%) or penetrating (39%) disease. The study's findings and limits: Endoscopic recurrence occurred in every patient whose clonality exceeded 26.8%. Active smokers at surgery had more clonal expansions than non-smokers. High-frequency clones were more common in sorted CD8 than CD4 cells.

This CDR3 has 10 residues. CDR1 is MNHNS and CDR2 is SASEGT in the germline V gene. Here immunoSEQ multiplex PCR was the method, and the copy in TCRdb shows in-frame clones only, minus some. The data show more than 15,000 clones, with 76% seen just once and 4% to 5% held by the top ten. Time point indicated: inflamed ileum from the surgical specimen. The sample taken for sequencing was ileal tissue. The chain employs TRBV6-1 and TRBJ2-7; TRBD1 agrees at 8 bases. The source of this sequence is an adult with Crohn's disease. CDR3 residues: CASSAKDRDF. For the CDR3, the DNA is TGTGCCAGCAGTGCCAAGGACAGGGACTTC.